The next 20 T cell receptor beta chains were all read from a single sample in a study of blood T cells in healthy people across ages. A second roughly 6 to 11 cycle PCR used barcoded and J-beta primers. TCRdb used MiXCR to reprocess the 5' RACE reads, holding one entry per CDR3 protein. The data show around 990,000 distinct CDR3 sequences, around two fifths seen once. Sequences were obtained from blood. Source of these receptors: a man aged 18 to 30 in good health.

The table lists this clonotype with a few counts. The chain has TRBV7-2 and TRBJ2-1; 11 nucleotides line up with TRBD2. The length of the CDR3 is 17 residues. The germline CDR1 and CDR2 sequences are SGHTA and FQGNSA. With 1 base clipped from V and 1 base from J, the junction kept 3 bases outside the gene matches. CDR3 nucleotide sequence: TGTGCCAGCAGCTTAGAGGGACTAGCGGTGTCCTACAATGAGCAGTTCTTC. As protein: CASSLEGLAVSYNEQFF.

This chain joins TRBV20-1 and TRBJ2-1; 9 bases fit TRBD1. Unmatched junction bases numbered 10, after V lost 5 bases and J lost 5 bases. CDR1 and CDR2 (germline): DFQATT, SNEGSKA (reference sequence). This CDR3 has 15 residues. In DNA, the CDR3 is TGCAGTGCTCAGAAACCGGGACAGGGACACAATGAGCAGTTCTTC. This encodes CSAQKPGQGHNEQFF.

V and J are TRBV6-2 or TRBV6-3 and TRBJ2-3, with 11 bases identical to TRBD2. The trim removed 5 bases at V and 3 bases at J, leaving 13 bases unmatched. The CDR3 runs 18 residues. Germline-derived CDR1 and CDR2 are MNHEY and SVGEGT. The CDR3 region has the DNA TGTGCCAGCAGTACGGCCCTCGGGCTAGCGGGGGGTACAGATACGCAGTATTTT. This sequence encodes CASSTALGLAGGTDTQYF.

This clonotype was detected only a few times. V usage is TRBV9 and J usage is TRBJ1-1, with D unclear. Looked up from germline, CDR1 is SGDLS and CDR2 is YYNGEE. The CDR3 runs 16 residues. V was cut by 1 base and J by 0 bases, with 13 bases left in between. The CDR3 DNA follows: TGTGCCAGCAGCGTATCCTCGACCTTACTGAACACTGAAGCTTTCTTT. It encodes CASSVSSTLLNTEAFF.

CDR3 loop: CASSLLGGPNEKLFF. DNA for the CDR3: TGTGCCAGCAGCTTACTAGGGGGCCCCAATGAAAAACTGTTTTTT. The rearrangement uses TRBV5-4 and TRBJ1-4, with 7 bases matching TRBD1. CDR3 size: 15 residues. Germline CDR1 and CDR2: SGHNT and YYREEE (reference sequence). Losses at the gene ends were 2 bases for V and 5 bases for J; bases not matched to a gene: 6.

The chain uses TRBV5-6 and TRBJ2-3, with D possibly TRBD2 on 5 matching bases. This CDR3 contains 15 residues. Germline CDR1 is SGHDT and CDR2 is YYEEEE. Trimming removed 4 bases at V and 2 bases at J, with 14 bases between. In DNA form, the CDR3 reads TGTGCCAGCAGCAATAGCGACGGGCCCACAGATACGCAGTATTTT. This translates into CASSNSDGPTDTQYF.

V and J are TRBV29-1 and TRBJ2-7; D is perhaps TRBD1 or TRBD2 (5 bases each). The CDR3 loop spans 14 amino acids. Germline loops: CDR1 SQVTM, CDR2 ANQGSEA. V was clipped by 6 bases and J by 3 bases, with 18 bases between them. The CDR3 bases are TGCAGCGTCAAAAGGGGCGGGCCCAACTACGAGCAGTACTTC. Its protein is CSVKRGGPNYEQYF.

The V gene is TRBV5-6, the J gene TRBJ1-2, with 7 bases that match TRBD1. The ends lost 4 bases at V and 2 bases at J; junction bases unmatched: 8. Germline V gene sequence: CDR1 SGHDT, CDR2 YYEEEE. The CDR3 loop spans 15 amino acids. The CDR3 DNA reads as TGTGCCAGCAGCCCCACGGGACAGAAAAACTATGGCTACACCTTC. Protein product: CASSPTGQKNYGYTF.

This clonotype was found a few times. A much larger clone lies a single base off, so this may be a read error. The chain employs TRBV7-2 and TRBJ2-3; D unclear. Germline assignment: CDR1 SGHTA and CDR2 FQGNSA. The CDR3 contains 12 residues. V dropped 6 bases and J dropped 5 bases, with 9 bases sitting between them. CDR3 loop: CASRLPVDTQYF. DNA for the CDR3: TGTGCCAGCAGGCTCCCAGTAGATACGCAGTATTTT.

This clonotype was found a few times. CDR3 bases: TGCGCCAGCAGCCAGGGGACCGCGAACCAGCCCCAGCATTTT. Translated: CASSQGTANQPQHF. The chain links TRBV5-1 to TRBJ1-5; maybe TRBD1 (6 bases). V shed 4 bases and J shed 7 bases, with 15 bases lying between them. Germline loops: CDR1 SGHRS, CDR2 YFSETQ. The CDR3 has 14 residues.

This clonotype was observed a handful of times. The DNA of the CDR3 is TGTGCCAGCAGCCAAGGGACTAGCGGGGACTACGAGCAGTACTTC. This translates into CASSQGTSGDYEQYF. This chain joins TRBV6-2 or TRBV6-3 and TRBJ2-7; 13 nucleotides match TRBD2. The ends lost 6 bases at V and 3 bases at J; junction bases unmatched: 5. The CDR3 contains 15 residues. Germline V lookup: CDR1 MNHEY, CDR2 SVGEGT.

The CDR3 coding sequence is TGCAGTGCTAGAGATGGGGGACAGGGAAGGGATACGCAGTATTTT. Translation: CSARDGGQGRDTQYF. The chain uses TRBV20-1 and TRBJ2-3; 9 nucleotides match TRBD1. Germline V gives CDR1 DFQATT, CDR2 SNEGSKA (reference sequence). Trimming removed 0 bases from V and 6 bases from J; junction bases left unmatched: 7. The CDR3 totals 15 residues.

This clonotype has only a few counts. This chain links TRBV29-1 with TRBJ1-4; D is possibly TRBD1 (5 bases). Germline lookup yields CDR1 SQVTM and CDR2 ANQGSEA. Trimming took 5 bases from V and 7 from J, leaving 17 bases between them. The CDR3 totals 14 residues. The CDR3 reads CSVIFGSGGEKLFF. DNA of the CDR3: TGCAGCGTTATTTTCGGGTCCGGGGGTGAAAAACTGTTTTTT.

The V and J genes are TRBV7-2 and TRBJ2-1, with 9 bases aligning to TRBD2. The V segment lost 2 bases and the J segment 9 bases; nucleotides outside the gene matches: 8. CDR3 length: 15 amino acids. Germline V gene data show CDR1 as SGHTA and CDR2 as FQGNSA. CDR3 in amino acids: CASSLRAGGGGEQFF. Written as DNA, the CDR3 is TGTGCCAGCAGCTTAAGAGCGGGGGGAGGTGGTGAGCAGTTCTTC.

This chain links TRBV25-1 with TRBJ2-4, with D perhaps TRBD1 (5 bases). V was pared by 1 base and J by 0 bases, with 7 bases between. CDR1 and CDR2 (germline): MGHDK, SYGVNS. The CDR3 runs to 15 residues. Here the CDR3 reads CASSELGEAKNIQYF. The DNA of the CDR3 is TGTGCCAGCAGTGAATTAGGGGAAGCCAAAAACATTCAGTACTTC.

The rearrangement links TRBV3-1 to TRBJ2-4, with a tentative D call TRBD2 (5 bases). The CDR3 consists of 15 residues. Germline V gene sequence: CDR1 LGHDT, CDR2 YNNKEL (reference sequence). V was trimmed by 4 bases and J by 1 base, leaving 11 bases between them. CDR3 protein: CASSPGNWAKNIQYF. The CDR3 bases are TGTGCCAGCAGCCCGGGGAACTGGGCCAAAAACATTCAGTACTTC.

The chain joins TRBV5-1 to TRBJ2-1, with 9 bases lining up with TRBD2. From germline, CDR1 is SGHRS and CDR2 YFSETQ. The CDR3 contains 15 residues. V gave up 4 bases and J gave up 6 bases; unmatched junction bases: 8. The CDR3 DNA follows: TGCGCCAGCAGCCCTGGCGGGGGGGCTGTCAATGAGCAGTTCTTC. Encoded protein: CASSPGGGAVNEQFF.

This rearrangement joins TRBV5-5 to TRBJ1-5, with D unclear. The germline gives CDR1 SGHKS, CDR2 YYEKEE (reference sequence). V was trimmed by 2 bases and J by 2 bases, leaving 11 bases between them. This CDR3 comprises 15 residues. The CDR3 spells CASSFSHGGNQPQHF. As DNA, the CDR3 is TGTGCCAGCAGCTTCTCCCACGGGGGCAATCAGCCCCAGCATTTT.

This chain uses TRBV4-1 with TRBJ2-5; tentative D call: TRBD2 (5 bases). Trimming took 6 bases from V and 1 from J, leaving 12 bases between them. CDR3 length: 14 residues. Germline V gives CDR1 MGHRA, CDR2 YSYEKL. The CDR3 sequence is CASSLGVVQETQYF. In nucleotides, the CDR3 is TGCGCCAGCAGTCTGGGAGTGGTCCAAGAGACCCAGTACTTC.

The gene calls are TRBV7-3 and TRBJ2-1; the D gene is possibly TRBD1 (6 bases). CDR1 is SGHTA, CDR2 FQGTGA, per germline. The CDR3 is 14 residues long. Trimming pared 5 bases from V and 4 bases from J, leaving 12 bases between. CDR3 loop: CASSPGATYNEQFF. The CDR3 nucleotides are TGTGCCAGCAGCCCAGGGGCTACATACAATGAGCAGTTCTTC.